This TCR beta chain was sequenced in a study of T cell changes during pregnancy in multiple sclerosis (dated by TCRdb to the late 2010s). About the study as a whole: The study examined how the T cell repertoire changed over the course of pregnancy in women with multiple sclerosis.

As for this clone: There is no known antigen for this receptor. No qualities accompany the bases; no much larger clone lies one base away.

There are 13 amino acids in the CDR3, from cysteine to phenylalanine inclusive. CDR3 DNA only is kept here, 39 bases in frame from base 1. Cut back by 4 bases and 7 bases, the V and J ends lie 11 bases apart. As encoded in the germline V gene, CDR1 is MNHNS while CDR2 is SASEGT. The library was built by means of the immunoSEQ multiplex PCR assay. This immuneACCESS table, as held by TCRdb, lists in-frame sequences with V and J called but not all clones. Of the missing ones, under half trace to an unresolved V gene in checked studies; the others have no known cause. The sample contains some 49,000 clones, around 89% of them found a single time. In total, the top ten clones hold around 5% of the sample.

The receptor's source is a female donor in good health, enrolled as a control in a pregnancy study. The rearrangement joined TRBV6-1 to TRBJ1-5, and TRBD1 may be the D gene, going by 5 matching bases. The material sequenced was peripheral blood, taken after pregnancy. The DNA is TGTGCCAGCAGTGTGATCAGGGTACAGCCCCAGCATTTT. This codes for CASSVIRVQPQHF.